The 24 T cell receptor beta chains below were found in one sample sequenced in a study of beta chain features in type 1 diabetes. No cognate antigen is known for these TCRs. Sequenced material consisted of expressed TCRB transcripts (all of the isolated RNA was reverse transcribed). Generated by immunoSEQ multiplex PCR, the TCRdb table keeps only in-frame clones and is missing some. In the table there are over 600,000 clones, 9.5% to 15% of which are singletons. Study results and caveats: In every one of the four CD4+ subsets, TCRB CDR3s were moderately but significantly shorter in Type 1 diabetes patients.

Sequencing used naive CD4+ T cells from blood. These receptors were taken from a man aged 25-45 years with type 1 diabetes.

The chain employs TRBV6-5 and TRBJ2-5; unclear D gene. The CDR3 consists of 14 residues. Trimming pared 7 bases from V and 3 bases from J, leaving 15 bases between. Germline CDR1 and CDR2: MNHEY and SVGAGI. The CDR3 DNA sequence: TGTGCCAGCACCGACCGGTCCGCTAAAGAGACCCAGTACTTC. Translated, it gives CASTDRSAKETQYF.

The chain has TRBV7-8 and TRBJ1-1; D is undetermined. V gave up 2 bases and J gave up 1 base, with 5 bases separating them. The CDR3 totals 13 residues. Germline V CDR1 and CDR2: SGHVS, FQNEAQ. The CDR3 loop is CASSLLQNTEAFF. The CDR3 DNA reads TGTGCCAGCAGCTTACTACAGAACACTGAAGCTTTCTTT.

The chain is built from TRBV13 and TRBJ2-3; possible D gene TRBD1, 5 bases. V was cut by 0 bases and J by 5 bases, with 12 bases left in between. The CDR3 spans 15 residues. Germline lookup yields CDR1 PRHDT and CDR2 FYEKMQ (reference sequence). CDR3 sequence (DNA): TGTGCCAGCAGCTTAGGCCCTATCCAGGGAGATACGCAGTATTTT. Its protein product is CASSLGPIQGDTQYF.

Only a few counts were recorded for this clone. The chain combines TRBV11-2 with TRBJ2-5; 7 bases agree with TRBD1. Losses at the gene ends were 3 bases for V and 2 bases for J; bases not matched to a gene: 6. The CDR3 contains 15 residues. In germline, CDR1 is SGHAT, CDR2 FQNNGV. CDR3 DNA sequence: TGTGCCAGCAGCTTCCAGGGACAGTTGCAAGAGACCCAGTACTTC. As protein: CASSFQGQLQETQYF.

This clone showed up just a few times. The V and J genes are TRBV18 and TRBJ1-4; D unclear. V dropped 3 bases and J dropped 0 bases, with 11 bases sitting between them. Germline V gene data show CDR1 as KGHSH and CDR2 as LQKENI. The CDR3 consists of 16 residues. DNA of the CDR3: TGTGCCAGCTCACCCACGACCGGGTCAACTAATGAAAAACTGTTTTTT. It yields the protein CASSPTTGSTNEKLFF. Full variable domain (rest looked up from reference TRBV18 and TRBJ1-4): NAGVMQNPRHLVRRRGQEARLRCSPMKGHSHVYWYRQLPEEGLKFMVYLQKENIIDESGMPKERFSAEFPKEGPSILRIQQVVRGDSAAYFCASSPTTGSTNEKLFFGSGTQLSVL.

V usage is TRBV9 and J usage is TRBJ2-1, with D perhaps TRBD2 (5 bases). The CDR3 is 15 residues long. V shed 2 bases and J shed 2 bases, with 11 bases lying between them. Germline V CDR1 and CDR2: SGDLS, YYNGEE. CDR3 nucleotides: TGTGCCAGCAGCGTTGGACTCCTGACCTACAATGAGCAGTTCTTC. Protein: CASSVGLLTYNEQFF. The whole variable domain, remainder taken from reference TRBV9 and TRBJ2-1, is DSGVTQTPKHLITATGQRVTLRCSPRSGDLSVYWYQQSLDQGLQFLIQYYNGEERAKGNILERFSAQQFPDLHSELNLSSLELGDSALYFCASSVGLLTYNEQFFGPGTRLTVL.

This clone was seen a few times. This sequence joins TRBV7-8 and TRBJ1-2, with TRBD1 as a possible D gene (5 bases). V was clipped by 8 bases and J by 2 bases, with 9 bases between them. This CDR3 has 12 residues. The germline V gene has CDR1 SGHVS and CDR2 FQNEAQ. CDR3 residues: CASAGSNYGYTF. The CDR3 DNA follows: TGTGCCAGCGCAGGGTCGAACTATGGCTACACCTTC.

The J gene is TRBJ1-2, the V gene TRBV7-2; no clear D. Trimming cost V 0 bases and J 2 bases, with 13 bases left between them. Germline-derived CDR1 and CDR2 are SGHTA and FQGNSA. This CDR3 has 16 residues. The CDR3 reads CASSLAHQEYNYGYTF. The DNA for the CDR3 is TGTGCCAGCAGCTTAGCCCATCAGGAGTACAACTATGGCTACACCTTC.

The CDR3 spells CASSSAPGQPQHF. The CDR3 DNA reads TGTGCCAGCAGCTCGGCCCCGGGCCAGCCCCAGCATTTT. The V call is TRBV7-3, the J call TRBJ1-5; D uncertain. Trimming cost V 4 bases and J 7 bases, with 11 bases left between them. CDR1 is SGHTA and CDR2 is FQGTGA in the germline V gene. The CDR3 loop spans 13 amino acids.

For the CDR3, the DNA is TGTGCCAGCAGCTTAGCCGGCACCTACACAGATACGCAGTATTTT. Translated: CASSLAGTYTDTQYF. The V call is TRBV7-2, the J call TRBJ2-3; no clear D gene. Germline V lookup: CDR1 SGHTA, CDR2 FQGNSA. This CDR3 is built from 15 residues. V gave up 0 bases and J gave up 2 bases, with 9 bases separating them.

This clone was found a few times. The gene calls are TRBV6-5 and TRBJ1-5; D is uncertain. The V gene's germline CDR1 is MNHEY and CDR2 SVGAGI. The CDR3 is 14 residues long. Trimming left V 0 bases short and J 6 bases short, with 9 bases between. The CDR3 DNA is TGTGCCAGCAGTTACTCGACTGGTTCTCAGCCCCAGCATTTT. This translates into CASSYSTGSQPQHF.

The chain combines TRBV4-3 with TRBJ2-2; 9 nucleotides line up with TRBD1. The CDR3 loop spans 15 amino acids. Germline V gene lookup returns CDR1 LGHNA and CDR2 YSLEER. The V segment lost 3 bases and the J segment 7 bases; nucleotides outside the gene matches: 6. The CDR3 DNA sequence: TGCGCCAGCAGCCAGGGACAGGGTTGGATCGGGGAGCTGTTTTTT. It translates to CASSQGQGWIGELFF.

The rearrangement uses TRBV7-2 and TRBJ2-1; 7 bases line up with TRBD1. Trimming removed 5 bases from V and 9 bases from J; junction bases left unmatched: 13. This CDR3 is built from 15 residues. Germline assignment: CDR1 SGHTA and CDR2 FQGNSA. The CDR3 nucleotides read TGTGCCAGCAGCCCAAGACAGGGAGTTGCTAGTGAGCAGTTCTTC. Encoded protein: CASSPRQGVASEQFF.

The rearrangement joins TRBV27 to TRBJ2-6; no clear D. Germline CDR1 and CDR2: MNHEY and SMNVEV (reference sequence). Trimming cost V 6 bases and J 0 bases, with 6 bases left between them. This CDR3 has 14 amino acids. The CDR3 DNA sequence: TGTGCCAGCAGGCCTTTCTCTGGGGCCAACGTCCTGACTTTC. Its translation: CASRPFSGANVLTF.

The chain couples TRBV29-1 to TRBJ2-5; TRBD2 might be the D (6 bases). Trimming shortened V by 7 bases and J by 4 bases, and 16 bases separated the two germline ends. The CDR3 is 13 amino acids. Looked up from germline, CDR1 is SQVTM and CDR2 is ANQGSEA. This CDR3 is CSAPGLSRETQYF. The CDR3 bases are TGCAGCGCTCCGGGACTTTCCAGAGAGACCCAGTACTTC.

This clone was seen more than once but under ten times. The V and J genes are TRBV29-1 and TRBJ1-2; D is unresolved. Deletions cut 0 bases from V and 6 bases from J, with 11 bases between. The germline V gene has CDR1 SQVTM and CDR2 ANQGSEA. The CDR3 has 13 amino acids. The CDR3 loop reads CSVEDIGNDGYTF. CDR3 DNA: TGCAGCGTTGAAGATATAGGGAATGATGGCTACACCTTC.

This clone was picked up a small number of times. The chain joins TRBV5-4 to TRBJ2-5, with D possibly being TRBD2 (5 bases). Looked up from germline, CDR1 is SGHNT and CDR2 is YYREEE (reference sequence). This CDR3 has 14 residues. V was shortened by 4 bases and J by 5 bases, with 15 bases between the two germline ends. DNA for the CDR3: TGTGCCAGCAGCCCCCCGGGGAGAGATGAGACCCAGTACTTC. Amino acid sequence: CASSPPGRDETQYF.

This clone was picked up a small number of times. The rearrangement uses TRBV6-5 and TRBJ1-5; 7 bases match TRBD1. After removal of 4 bases from V and 7 bases from J, the junction contained 7 bases not matched to a gene. The CDR3 has 14 residues. From germline, CDR1 is MNHEY and CDR2 SVGAGI. The CDR3 is CASSSRQGRQPQHF. Written as DNA, the CDR3 is TGTGCCAGCAGTTCCAGACAGGGTAGGCAGCCCCAGCATTTT.

CDR3 bases: TGTGCCTGGAGTGTACTCACTAACTCTGGAAACACCATATATTTT. Translated: CAWSVLTNSGNTIYF. The V and J genes are TRBV30 and TRBJ1-3; D is unresolved. The germline V and J ends were trimmed by 0 bases and 0 bases, with 9 bases remaining between them. CDR3 length equals 15 residues. The germline V gene has CDR1 GTSNPN and CDR2 SVGIG (reference sequence).

The chain carries TRBV9 and TRBJ1-1; D remains unclear. The V gene lost 4 bases and the J gene lost 5 bases, with 18 bases spanning the gap. CDR3 length: 15 residues. Per germline, CDR1 SGDLS and CDR2 YYNGEE. The CDR3 loop is CASSFEWGGGTEAFF. The CDR3 DNA reads TGTGCCAGCAGCTTTGAGTGGGGAGGCGGGACTGAAGCTTTCTTT. Drawing the rest from reference TRBV9 and TRBJ1-1, the complete variable domain is DSGVTQTPKHLITATGQRVTLRCSPRSGDLSVYWYQQSLDQGLQFLIQYYNGEERAKGNILERFSAQQFPDLHSELNLSSLELGDSALYFCASSFEWGGGTEAFFGQGTRLTVV.

The V call is TRBV7-2, the J call TRBJ2-1, with TRBD2 as a possible D gene (6 bases). CDR3 length: 15 amino acids. The germline CDR1 and CDR2 sequences are SGHTA and FQGNSA. V lost 4 bases, J lost 9 bases, and 19 bases lay in between. The CDR3 nucleotides are TGTGCCAGCAGCTCCAGACTAGGGTCGGTCGCTGAGCAGTTCTTC. This codes for CASSSRLGSVAEQFF.

This clone appeared a few times. V gene TRBV15 combines with J gene TRBJ2-3; 9 bases are shared with TRBD2. There are 18 residues in the CDR3. The V gene end was trimmed by 1 base and the J gene end by 2 bases; junction bases not matched to a gene: 10. Germline lookup yields CDR1 LNHNV and CDR2 YYDKDF (reference sequence). The chain's CDR3 is CATSRGPQSGGSTDTQYF. The CDR3 DNA reads TGTGCCACCAGCAGAGGCCCGCAAAGCGGGGGGTCCACAGATACGCAGTATTTT.

J is TRBJ1-1 and V is TRBV2; D gene ambiguous. This CDR3 has 13 residues. CDR1 and CDR2 from the germline V gene are SNHLY and FYNNEI. V was trimmed by 9 bases and J by 0 bases, leaving 11 bases between them. As DNA, the CDR3 is TGTGCCAGTTTTCCGGAGGTGAACACTGAAGCTTTCTTT. As protein: CASFPEVNTEAFF. The entire variable domain, with the rest obtained from reference TRBV2 and TRBJ1-1, is as follows: EPEVTQTPSHQVTQMGQEVILRCVPISNHLYFYWYRQILGQKVEFLVSFYNNEISEKSEIFDDQFSVERPDGSNFTLKIRSTKLEDSAMYFCASFPEVNTEAFFGQGTRLTVV.

The chain employs TRBV4-1 and TRBJ1-1, with D possibly being TRBD1 (5 bases). The germline gives CDR1 MGHRA, CDR2 YSYEKL. This CDR3 has 14 residues. V was clipped by 1 base and J by 4 bases, with 10 bases between them. This CDR3 reads CASSQGDGTTEAFF. CDR3 in DNA: TGCGCCAGCAGCCAAGGGGACGGGACCACTGAAGCTTTCTTT.